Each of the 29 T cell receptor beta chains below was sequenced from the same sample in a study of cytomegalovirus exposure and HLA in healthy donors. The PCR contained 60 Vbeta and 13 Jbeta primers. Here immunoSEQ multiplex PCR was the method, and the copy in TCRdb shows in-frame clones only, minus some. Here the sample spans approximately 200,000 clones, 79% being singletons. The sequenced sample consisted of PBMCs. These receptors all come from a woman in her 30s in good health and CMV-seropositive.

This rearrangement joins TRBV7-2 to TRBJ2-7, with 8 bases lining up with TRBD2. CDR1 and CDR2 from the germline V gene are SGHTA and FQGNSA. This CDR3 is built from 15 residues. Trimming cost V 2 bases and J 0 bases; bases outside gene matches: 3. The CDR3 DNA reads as TGTGCCAGCAGCTTAATGAGCGGGGGCTCCTACGAGCAGTACTTC. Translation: CASSLMSGGSYEQYF.

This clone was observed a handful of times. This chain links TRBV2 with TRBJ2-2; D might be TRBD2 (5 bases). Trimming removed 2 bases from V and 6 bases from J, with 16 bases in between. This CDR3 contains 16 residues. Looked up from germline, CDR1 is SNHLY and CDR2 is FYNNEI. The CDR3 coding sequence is TGTGCCAGCAGTGAATTCCGTATTGGGAGTGCCGGGGAGCTGTTTTTT. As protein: CASSEFRIGSAGELFF.

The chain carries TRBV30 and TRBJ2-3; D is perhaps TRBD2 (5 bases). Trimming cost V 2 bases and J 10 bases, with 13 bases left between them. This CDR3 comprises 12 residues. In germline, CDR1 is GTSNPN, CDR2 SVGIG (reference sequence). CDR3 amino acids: CAWSPPLGAQYF. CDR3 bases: TGTGCCTGGAGTCCTCCACTCGGGGCGCAGTATTTT.

CDR3: CASKFLISGTEAFF. The DNA of the CDR3 is TGTGCCAGCAAATTCTTAATCTCGGGCACTGAAGCTTTCTTT. The genes are TRBV7-9 and TRBJ1-1, with D uncertain. This CDR3 has 14 amino acids. Between the trimmed V and J ends, which lost 7 bases and 4 bases, there was a span of 16 bases. From germline, CDR1 is SEHNR and CDR2 FQNEAQ (reference sequence).

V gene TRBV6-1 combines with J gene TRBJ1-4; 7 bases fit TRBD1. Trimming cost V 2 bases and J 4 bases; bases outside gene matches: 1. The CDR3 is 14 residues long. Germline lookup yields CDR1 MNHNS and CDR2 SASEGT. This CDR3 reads CASSEWDSNEKLFF. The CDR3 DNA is TGTGCCAGCAGTGAATGGGACAGTAATGAAAAACTGTTTTTT.

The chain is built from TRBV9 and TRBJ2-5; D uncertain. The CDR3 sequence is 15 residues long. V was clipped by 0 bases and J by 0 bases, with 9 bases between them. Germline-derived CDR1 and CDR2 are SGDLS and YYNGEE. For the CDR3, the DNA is TGTGCCAGCAGCGTAGCTACCGGGTACCAAGAGACCCAGTACTTC. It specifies CASSVATGYQETQYF. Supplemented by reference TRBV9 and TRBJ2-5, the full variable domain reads DSGVTQTPKHLITATGQRVTLRCSPRSGDLSVYWYQQSLDQGLQFLIQYYNGEERAKGNILERFSAQQFPDLHSELNLSSLELGDSALYFCASSVATGYQETQYFGPGTRLLVL.

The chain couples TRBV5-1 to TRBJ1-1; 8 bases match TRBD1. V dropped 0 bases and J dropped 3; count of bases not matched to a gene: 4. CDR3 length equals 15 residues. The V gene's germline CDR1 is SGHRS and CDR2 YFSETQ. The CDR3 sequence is CASSLGQGSDTEAFF. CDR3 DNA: TGCGCCAGCAGCTTGGGACAGGGGTCTGACACTGAAGCTTTCTTT.

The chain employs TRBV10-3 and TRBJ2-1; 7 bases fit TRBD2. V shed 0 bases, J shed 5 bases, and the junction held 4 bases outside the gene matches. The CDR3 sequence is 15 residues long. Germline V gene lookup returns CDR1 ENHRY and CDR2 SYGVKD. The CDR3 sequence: CAISESAGRDNEQFF. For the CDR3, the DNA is TGTGCCATCAGTGAGTCAGCGGGGCGGGACAATGAGCAGTTCTTC.

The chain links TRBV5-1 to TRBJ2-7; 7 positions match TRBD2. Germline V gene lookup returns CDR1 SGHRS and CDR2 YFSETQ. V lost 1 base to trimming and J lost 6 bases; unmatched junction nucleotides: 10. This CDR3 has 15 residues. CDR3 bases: TGCGCCAGCAGCTTGTCAAGCAGCGGGGTTTCCGAGCAGTACTTC. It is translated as CASSLSSSGVSEQYF.

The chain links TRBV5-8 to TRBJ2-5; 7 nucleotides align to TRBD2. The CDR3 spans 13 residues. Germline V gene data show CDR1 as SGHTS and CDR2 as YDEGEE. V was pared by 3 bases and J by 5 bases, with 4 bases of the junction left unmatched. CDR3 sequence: CASSSMGGETQYF. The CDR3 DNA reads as TGTGCCAGCAGCTCGATGGGAGGGGAGACCCAGTACTTC.

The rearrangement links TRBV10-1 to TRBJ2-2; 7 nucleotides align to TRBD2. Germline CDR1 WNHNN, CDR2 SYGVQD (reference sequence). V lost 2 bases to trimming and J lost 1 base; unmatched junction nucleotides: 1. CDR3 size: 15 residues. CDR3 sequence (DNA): TGCGCCAGCAGTGAGCGGACTAGGAACACCGGGGAGCTGTTTTTT. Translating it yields CASSERTRNTGELFF.

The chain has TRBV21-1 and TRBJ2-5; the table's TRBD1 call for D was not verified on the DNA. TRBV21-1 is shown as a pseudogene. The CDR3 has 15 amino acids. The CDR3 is CASSKGQGKQETQYF. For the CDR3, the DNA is TGTGCCAGCAGCAAAGGGCAGGGGAAACAAGAGACCCAGTACTTC.

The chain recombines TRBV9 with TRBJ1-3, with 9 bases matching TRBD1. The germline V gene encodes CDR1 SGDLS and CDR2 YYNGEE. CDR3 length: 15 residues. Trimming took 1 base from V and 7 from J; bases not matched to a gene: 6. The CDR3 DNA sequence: TGTGCCAGCAGCGTAAGTCGGGACAGGGTGAACACCATATATTTT. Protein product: CASSVSRDRVNTIYF.

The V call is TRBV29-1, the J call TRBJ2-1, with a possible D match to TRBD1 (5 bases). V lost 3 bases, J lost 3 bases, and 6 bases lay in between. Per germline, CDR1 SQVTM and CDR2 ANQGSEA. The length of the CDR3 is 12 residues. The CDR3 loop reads CSVETVYNEQFF. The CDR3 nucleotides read TGCAGCGTTGAGACAGTCTACAATGAGCAGTTCTTC.

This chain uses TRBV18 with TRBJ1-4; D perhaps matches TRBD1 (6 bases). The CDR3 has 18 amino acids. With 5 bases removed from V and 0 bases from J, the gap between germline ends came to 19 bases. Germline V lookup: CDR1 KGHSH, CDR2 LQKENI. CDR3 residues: CASSARDTSSATNEKLFF. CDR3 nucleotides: TGTGCCAGCTCAGCCCGGGACACCTCTTCTGCAACTAATGAAAAACTGTTTTTT.

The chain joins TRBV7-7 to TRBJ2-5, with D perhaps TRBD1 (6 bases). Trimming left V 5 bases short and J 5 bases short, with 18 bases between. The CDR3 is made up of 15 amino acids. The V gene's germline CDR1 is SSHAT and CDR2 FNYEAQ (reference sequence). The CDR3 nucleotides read TGTGCCAGCAGCCTACAGGGCTCTCTCGGGGAGACCCAGTACTTC. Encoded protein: CASSLQGSLGETQYF.

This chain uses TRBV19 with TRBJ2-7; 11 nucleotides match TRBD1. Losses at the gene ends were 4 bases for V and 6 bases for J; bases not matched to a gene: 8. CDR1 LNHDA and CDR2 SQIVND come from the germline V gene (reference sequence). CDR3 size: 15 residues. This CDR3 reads CASSTLPGQGGEQYF. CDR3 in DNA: TGTGCCAGTAGTACCCTACCGGGACAGGGGGGCGAGCAGTACTTC. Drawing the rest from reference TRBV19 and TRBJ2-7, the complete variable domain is DGGITQSPKYLFRKEGQNVTLSCEQNLNHDAMYWYRQDPGQGLRLIYYSQIVNDFQKGDIAEGYSVSREKKESFPLTVTSAQKNPTAFYLCASSTLPGQGGEQYFGPGTRLTVT.

The CDR3 spells CASSPLAGPTDTQYF. Written as DNA, the CDR3 is TGTGCCAGCAGTCCCCTAGCGGGGCCCACAGATACGCAGTATTTT. The chain uses TRBV27 and TRBJ2-3, with 9 positions matching TRBD2. The CDR3 runs to 15 residues. J lost 2 bases, V lost 5 bases, and 5 bases had no gene match. Germline V gene data show CDR1 as MNHEY and CDR2 as SMNVEV (reference sequence).

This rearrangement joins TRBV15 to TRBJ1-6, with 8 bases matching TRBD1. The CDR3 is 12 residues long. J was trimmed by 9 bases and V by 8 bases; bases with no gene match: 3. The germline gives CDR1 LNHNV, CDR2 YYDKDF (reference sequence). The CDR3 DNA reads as TGTGCCACCCCAGACAGGGGTTCACCCCTCCACTTT. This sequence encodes CATPDRGSPLHF.

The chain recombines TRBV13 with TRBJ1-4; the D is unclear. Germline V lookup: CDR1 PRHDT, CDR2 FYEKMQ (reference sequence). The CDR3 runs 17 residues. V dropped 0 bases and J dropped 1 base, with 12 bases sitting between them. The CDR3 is CASSLGRLGRTNEKLFF. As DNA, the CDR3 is TGTGCCAGCAGCTTAGGCCGTCTTGGGAGAACTAATGAAAAACTGTTTTTT.

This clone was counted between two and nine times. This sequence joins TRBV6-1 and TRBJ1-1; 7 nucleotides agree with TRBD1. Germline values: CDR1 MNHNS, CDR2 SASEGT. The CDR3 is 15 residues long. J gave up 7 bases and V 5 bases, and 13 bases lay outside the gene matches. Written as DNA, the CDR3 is TGTGCCAGCAGTAGACCAGACAGGGTAAAGATTGAAGCTTTCTTT. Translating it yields CASSRPDRVKIEAFF.

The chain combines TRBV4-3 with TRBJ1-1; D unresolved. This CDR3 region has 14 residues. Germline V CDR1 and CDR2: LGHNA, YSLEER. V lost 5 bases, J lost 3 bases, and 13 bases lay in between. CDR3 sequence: CASSFHPRDTEAFF. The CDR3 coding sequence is TGCGCCAGCAGCTTCCACCCACGGGACACTGAAGCTTTCTTT.

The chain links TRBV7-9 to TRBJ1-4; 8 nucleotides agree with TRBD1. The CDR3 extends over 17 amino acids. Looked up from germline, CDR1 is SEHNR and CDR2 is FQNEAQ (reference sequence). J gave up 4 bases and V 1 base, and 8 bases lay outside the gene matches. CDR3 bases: TGTGCCAGCAGCTTAGGCTCCCCGGGACAGGTTAATGAAAAACTGTTTTTT. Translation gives CASSLGSPGQVNEKLFF.

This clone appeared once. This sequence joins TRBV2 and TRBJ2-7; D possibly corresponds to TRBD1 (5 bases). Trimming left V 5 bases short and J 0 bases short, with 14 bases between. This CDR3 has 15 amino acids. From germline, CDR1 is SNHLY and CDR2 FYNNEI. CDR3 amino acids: CASSSSDSYSYEQYF. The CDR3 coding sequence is TGTGCCAGCAGTTCGAGCGACAGCTACTCCTACGAGCAGTACTTC. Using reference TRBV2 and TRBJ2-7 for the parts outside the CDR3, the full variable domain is EPEVTQTPSHQVTQMGQEVILRCVPISNHLYFYWYRQILGQKVEFLVSFYNNEISEKSEIFDDQFSVERPDGSNFTLKIRSTKLEDSAMYFCASSSSDSYSYEQYFGPGTRLTVT.

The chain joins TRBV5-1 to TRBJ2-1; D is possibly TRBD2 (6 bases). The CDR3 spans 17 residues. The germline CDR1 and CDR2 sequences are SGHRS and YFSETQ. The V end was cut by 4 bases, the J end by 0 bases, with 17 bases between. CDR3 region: CASSPWDFSGSYNEQFF. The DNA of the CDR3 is TGCGCCAGCAGCCCATGGGACTTCTCTGGCTCCTACAATGAGCAGTTCTTC.

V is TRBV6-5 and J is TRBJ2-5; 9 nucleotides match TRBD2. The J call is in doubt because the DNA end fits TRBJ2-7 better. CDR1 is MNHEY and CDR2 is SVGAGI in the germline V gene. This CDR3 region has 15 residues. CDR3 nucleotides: TGTGCCAGCAGCCGTGGGGTAGCGGGAGTGTCCGAGCAGTACTTC. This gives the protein CASSRGVAGVSEQYF.

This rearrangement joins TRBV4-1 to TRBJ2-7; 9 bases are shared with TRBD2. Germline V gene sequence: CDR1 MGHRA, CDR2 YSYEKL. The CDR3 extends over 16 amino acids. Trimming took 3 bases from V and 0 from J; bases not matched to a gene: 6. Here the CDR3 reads CASSQVGTSTSYEQYF. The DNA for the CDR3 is TGCGCCAGCAGCCAGGTAGGGACTAGCACCTCCTACGAGCAGTACTTC.

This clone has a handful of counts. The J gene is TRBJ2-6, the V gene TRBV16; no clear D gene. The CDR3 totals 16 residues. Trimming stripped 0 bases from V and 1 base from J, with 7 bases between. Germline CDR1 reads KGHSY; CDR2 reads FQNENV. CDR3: CASSQSLESGANVLTF. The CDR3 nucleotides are TGTGCCAGCAGCCAATCTTTGGAGTCTGGGGCCAACGTCCTGACTTTC.

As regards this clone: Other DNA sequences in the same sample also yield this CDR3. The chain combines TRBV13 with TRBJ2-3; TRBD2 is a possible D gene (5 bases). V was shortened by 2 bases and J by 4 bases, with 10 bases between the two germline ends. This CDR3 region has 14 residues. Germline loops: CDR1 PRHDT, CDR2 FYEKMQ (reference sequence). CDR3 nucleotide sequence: TGTGCCAGCAGCTTAAGCCCGCGGGCAGATACGCAGTATTTT. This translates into CASSLSPRADTQYF.